The 15 T cell receptor beta chains below come from one sample, sequenced in a study of cytomegalovirus exposure and HLA in healthy donors. Amplification used 60 Vbeta primers and 13 Jbeta primers. Method: immunoSEQ multiplex PCR; TCRdb's copy keeps in-frame clones and lacks some. The sample shows around 210,000 clones, approximately 79% of them seen only once. Sequenced input: PBMCs. These receptor sequences come from a middle-aged man in good health and CMV-seronegative.

This sequence joins TRBV5-1 and TRBJ2-7; D unresolved. Germline CDR1 and CDR2: SGHRS and YFSETQ. V was trimmed by 4 bases and J by 3 bases, leaving 17 bases between them. The length of the CDR3 is 15 residues. DNA of the CDR3: TGCGCCAGCAGCACGAAGACAAGTACCCTCTACGAGCAGTACTTC. It is translated as CASSTKTSTLYEQYF.

This chain uses TRBV6-5 with TRBJ2-7; 8 positions match TRBD2. Germline V gives CDR1 MNHEY, CDR2 SVGAGI. The junction had 7 bases not matched to a gene; V was cut back by 2 bases and J by 7 bases. This CDR3 is built from 14 residues. The CDR3 DNA follows: TGTGCCAGCAGTTACGGGGGACTAGTTCAAGAGCAGTACTTC. This encodes CASSYGGLVQEQYF.

This clone appeared a few times. The chain recombines TRBV5-4 with TRBJ2-2; D possibly corresponds to TRBD2 (6 bases). The CDR3 extends over 12 amino acids. Germline V gene sequence: CDR1 SGHNT, CDR2 YYREEE (reference sequence). Trimming removed 10 bases from V and 0 bases from J, with 7 bases in between. CDR3 DNA sequence: TGTGCCTGGGGGGCGAACACCGGGGAGCTGTTTTTT. It codes for CAWGANTGELFF. The full variable domain, rest sourced from reference TRBV5-4 and TRBJ2-2, is ETGVTQSPTHLIKTRGQQVTLRCSSQSGHNTVSWYQQALGQGPQFIFQYYREEENGRGNFPPRFSGLQFPNYSSELNVNALELDDSALYLCAWGANTGELFFGEGSRLTVL.

This chain connects TRBV27 to TRBJ1-5; D might be TRBD1 (6 bases). Germline V gene sequence: CDR1 MNHEY, CDR2 SMNVEV (reference sequence). CDR3 length equals 15 residues. Trimming removed 4 bases at V and 5 bases at J, with 15 bases between. The CDR3 sequence: CASSYDRKGDQPQHF. The CDR3 coding sequence is TGTGCCAGCAGTTACGACAGGAAGGGAGATCAGCCCCAGCATTTT.

The rearrangement links TRBV27 to TRBJ1-1; D gene ambiguous. This CDR3 has 14 amino acids. Deletions cut 4 bases from V and 1 base from J, with 10 bases between. Germline values: CDR1 MNHEY, CDR2 SMNVEV (reference sequence). CDR3 sequence: CASSSLHRNTEAFF. Here the CDR3 DNA reads TGTGCCAGCAGTTCCCTCCACAGGAACACTGAAGCTTTCTTT.

J is TRBJ2-7 and V is TRBV28; the match to TRBD2 covers 13 bases. J gave up 6 bases and V 5 bases, and 10 bases lay outside the gene matches. The CDR3 covers 16 residues. The germline V gene encodes CDR1 MDHEN and CDR2 SYDVKM. CDR3 coding DNA: TGTGCCAGCAGTCAGGGACTAGCGGGAATCGGAACCGAGCAGTACTTC. It translates to CASSQGLAGIGTEQYF.

The chain is built from TRBV9 and TRBJ2-3, with D tentatively TRBD1 (6 bases). Deletions cut 2 bases from V and 3 bases from J, with 13 bases between. The germline gives CDR1 SGDLS, CDR2 YYNGEE. The CDR3 is made up of 15 amino acids. CDR3 region: CASSVRGVGTDTQYF. The CDR3 nucleotides read TGTGCCAGCAGCGTCAGGGGCGTAGGGACAGATACGCAGTATTTT. Drawing the rest from reference TRBV9 and TRBJ2-3, the complete variable domain is DSGVTQTPKHLITATGQRVTLRCSPRSGDLSVYWYQQSLDQGLQFLIQYYNGEERAKGNILERFSAQQFPDLHSELNLSSLELGDSALYFCASSVRGVGTDTQYFGPGTRLTVL.

This sequence joins TRBV30 and TRBJ1-1; a weak D match, TRBD1 (6 bases). The CDR3 sequence is 14 residues long. Germline V gene lookup returns CDR1 GTSNPN and CDR2 SVGIG (reference sequence). Trimming stripped 0 bases from V and 6 bases from J, with 14 bases between. The CDR3 protein is CAWSVGRGFSEAFF. The CDR3 DNA is TGTGCCTGGAGTGTAGGCAGGGGTTTCTCTGAAGCTTTCTTT.

The chain combines TRBV19 with TRBJ1-5, with 11 bases that match TRBD1. CDR1 is LNHDA and CDR2 is SQIVND in the germline V gene (reference sequence). J gave up 5 bases and V 1 base, and 4 bases lay outside the gene matches. The CDR3 runs 16 residues. The CDR3 protein is CASSIGRTGGYQPQHF. CDR3 nucleotide sequence: TGTGCCAGTAGTATAGGTCGGACAGGGGGCTATCAGCCCCAGCATTTT.

The rearrangement uses TRBV6-5 and TRBJ1-5, with D unclear. V dropped 6 bases and J dropped 3 bases, with 9 bases sitting between them. In germline, CDR1 is MNHEY, CDR2 SVGAGI. The CDR3 extends over 13 amino acids. As DNA, the CDR3 is TGTGCCAGCAGGAAAGGAGCCAATCAGCCCCAGCATTTT. Translation: CASRKGANQPQHF.

This clone was seen a few times. The chain joins TRBV28 to TRBJ2-6, with a tentative D call TRBD1 (6 bases). V lost 9 bases and J lost 0, with 21 bases in between. This CDR3 has 18 amino acids. Germline V gene lookup returns CDR1 MDHEN and CDR2 SYDVKM. This chain's CDR3 is CASRTPGQKHSGANVLTF. CDR3 DNA: TGTGCCAGTAGAACCCCGGGACAAAAACACTCTGGGGCCAACGTCCTGACTTTC. The full variable domain, its missing parts supplied by reference TRBV28 and TRBJ2-6, is DVKVTQSSRYLVKRTGEKVFLECVQDMDHENMFWYRQDPGLGLRLIYFSYDVKMKEKGDIPEGYSVSREKKERFSLILESASTNQTSMYLCASRTPGQKHSGANVLTFGAGSRLTVL.

The V and J genes are TRBV25-1 and TRBJ2-3; 10 bases agree with TRBD2. The CDR3 has 17 amino acids. V gave up 3 bases and J gave up 1 base; unmatched junction bases: 7. Germline assignment: CDR1 MGHDK and CDR2 SYGVNS. The CDR3 DNA reads TGTGCCAGCAGTGACCTAGCGGGAGTGGGTGGCACAGATACGCAGTATTTT. Translation gives CASSDLAGVGGTDTQYF. Filled out from reference TRBV25-1 and TRBJ2-3, the complete variable domain reads EADIYQTPRYLVIGTGKKITLECSQTMGHDKMYWYQQDPGMELHLIHYSYGVNSTEKGDLSSESTVSRIRTEHFPLTLESARPSHTSQYLCASSDLAGVGGTDTQYFGPGTRLTVL.

The chain employs TRBV7-9 and TRBJ2-2; TRBD2 is a possible D gene (5 bases). This CDR3 is 15 amino acids long. CDR1 is SEHNR, CDR2 FQNEAQ, per germline (reference sequence). The ends were cut back, 1 base at V and 5 bases at J, with 11 bases in the middle. In DNA, the CDR3 is TGTGCCAGCAGCTTAGGAGGGCGTGGGACCGGGGAGCTGTTTTTT. It codes for CASSLGGRGTGELFF. Full variable domain (missing parts from reference TRBV7-9 and TRBJ2-2): DTGVSQNPRHKITKRGQNVTFRCDPISEHNRLYWYRQTLGQGPEFLTYFQNEAQLEKSRLLSDRFSAERPKGSFSTLEIQRTEQGDSAMYLCASSLGGRGTGELFFGEGSRLTVL.

This chain joins TRBV25-1 and TRBJ1-3; D unresolved. Deletions cut 5 bases from V and 3 bases from J, with 5 bases between. This CDR3 comprises 12 residues. Germline-derived CDR1 and CDR2 are MGHDK and SYGVNS. The CDR3 DNA reads TGTGCCAGCAGTCCCAGTGGAAACACCATATATTTT. Translated: CASSPSGNTIYF.

V gene TRBV15 combines with J gene TRBJ2-3; 9 nucleotides agree with TRBD2. The J segment lost 3 bases and the V segment lost 1 base, leaving 5 bases of the junction unmatched. CDR3 length: 16 amino acids. Germline V CDR1 and CDR2: LNHNV, YYDKDF (reference sequence). CDR3 amino acids: CATSRVGAGGTDTQYF. Here the CDR3 DNA reads TGTGCCACCAGCAGAGTGGGAGCGGGAGGAACAGATACGCAGTATTTT.